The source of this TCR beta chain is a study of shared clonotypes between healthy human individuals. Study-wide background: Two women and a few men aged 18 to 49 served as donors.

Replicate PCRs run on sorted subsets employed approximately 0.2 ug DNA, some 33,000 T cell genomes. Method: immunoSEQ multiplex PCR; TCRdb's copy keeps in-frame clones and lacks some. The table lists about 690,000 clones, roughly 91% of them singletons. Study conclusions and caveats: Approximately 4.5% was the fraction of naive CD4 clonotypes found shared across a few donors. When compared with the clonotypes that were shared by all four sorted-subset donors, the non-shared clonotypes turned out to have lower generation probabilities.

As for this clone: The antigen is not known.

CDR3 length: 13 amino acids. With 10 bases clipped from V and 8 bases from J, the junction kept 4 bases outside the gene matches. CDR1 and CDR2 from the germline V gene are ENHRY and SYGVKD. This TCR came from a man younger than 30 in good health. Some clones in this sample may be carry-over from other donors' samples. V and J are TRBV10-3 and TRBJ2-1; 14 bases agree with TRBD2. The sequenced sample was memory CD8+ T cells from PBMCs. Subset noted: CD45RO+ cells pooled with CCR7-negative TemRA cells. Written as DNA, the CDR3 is TGTGCCACCGGGACTAGCGGGAGTTATGAGCAGTTCTTC. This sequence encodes CATGTSGSYEQFF.